One and the same sample provided the 8 T cell receptor beta chains below, sequenced in a study of cytomegalovirus exposure and HLA in healthy donors. Researchers ran the PCR with 60 Vbeta and 13 Jbeta primers. Sequenced by immunoSEQ multiplex PCR; TCRdb stores in-frame clones only, minus some. The sample contains 100,000 to 150,000 clones, about 80% of which appear only once. The sequenced sample was PBMCs. Receptors were obtained from a man aged 40-49 years in good health and CMV-seronegative.

V and J are TRBV29-1 and TRBJ1-1; 7 bases fit TRBD1. This CDR3 spans 12 amino acids. Germline CDR1 SQVTM, CDR2 ANQGSEA. Germline trimming cut 5 bases from V and 9 bases from J; bases unmatched to any gene: 9. The CDR3 bases are TGCAGCGTTCGGTATTCAGGGGGAAAAGCTTTCTTT. It specifies CSVRYSGGKAFF.

This clone occurred once. V and J are TRBV19 and TRBJ1-5; 10 bases line up with TRBD1. This CDR3 region has 16 residues. Germline CDR1 is LNHDA and CDR2 is SQIVND (reference sequence). The V and J ends lost 5 bases and 4 bases, in that order; junction bases with no gene match: 8. CDR3 bases: TGTGCCAGTAGTGCGGGACAGGGGCTATGGAATCAGCCCCAGCATTTT. This gives the protein CASSAGQGLWNQPQHF.

The chain uses TRBV7-2 and TRBJ1-2; D is uncertain. CDR3 length: 14 amino acids. Germline lookup yields CDR1 SGHTA and CDR2 FQGNSA. Trimming took 5 bases from V and 5 from J, leaving 15 bases between them. The CDR3, as DNA: TGTGCCAGCAGCCTCGGCCGGGGAGGATATGGCTACACCTTC. Its translation is CASSLGRGGYGYTF.

The sample holds a few counts of this clone. The chain combines TRBV6-5 with TRBJ1-4; D possibly corresponds to TRBD1 (6 bases). V was shortened by 6 bases and J by 4 bases, with 15 bases between the two germline ends. The CDR3 totals 15 residues. Germline loops: CDR1 MNHEY, CDR2 SVGAGI. The CDR3, as DNA: TGTGCCAGCAGAACTGGACAGCTTGATAATGAAAAACTGTTTTTT. It is translated as CASRTGQLDNEKLFF.

Of note for this clone: Other DNA variants within this sample encode the same CDR3. V is TRBV5-1 and J is TRBJ2-3; a possible D gene is TRBD2 (6 bases). Germline-derived CDR1 and CDR2 are SGHRS and YFSETQ. The CDR3 is made up of 15 amino acids. V was cut by 0 bases and J by 0 bases, with 8 bases left in between. CDR3 protein: CASSLGGTSTDTQYF. The DNA of the CDR3 is TGCGCCAGCAGCTTGGGAGGGACTAGCACAGATACGCAGTATTTT. The entire variable domain, with the rest obtained from reference TRBV5-1 and TRBJ2-3, is as follows: KAGVTQTPRYLIKTRGQQVTLSCSPISGHRSVSWYQQTPGQGLQFLFEYFSETQRNKGNFPGRFSGRQFSNSRSEMNVSTLELGDSALYLCASSLGGTSTDTQYFGPGTRLTVL.

The rearrangement links TRBV29-1 to TRBJ2-7, with TRBD1 as a possible D gene (5 bases). V lost 4 bases to trimming and J lost 4 bases, with 8 bases between them. The CDR3 extends over 11 amino acids. The V gene's germline CDR1 is SQVTM and CDR2 ANQGSEA. As DNA, the CDR3 is TGCAGCGTTGGAAAGGGGTACGAGCAGTACTTC. Translating gives CSVGKGYEQYF.

This clone was observed a handful of times. The rearrangement uses TRBV30 and TRBJ1-1; TRBD1 is a possible D gene (6 bases). CDR1 is GTSNPN, CDR2 SVGIG, per germline (reference sequence). Trimming stripped 1 base from V and 1 base from J, with 7 bases between. The CDR3 runs to 13 residues. DNA for the CDR3: TGTGCCTGGAGTGAACAGGGGAACACTGAAGCTTTCTTT. Translating it yields CAWSEQGNTEAFF.

The chain links TRBV6-6 to TRBJ2-1, with D possibly matching TRBD2 (5 bases). Trimming pared 4 bases from V and 0 bases from J, leaving 10 bases between. CDR1 MNHNY and CDR2 SVGAGI come from the germline V gene (reference sequence). The CDR3 contains 15 residues. This CDR3 reads CASSFAGSSYNEQFF. DNA for the CDR3: TGTGCCAGCAGTTTCGCGGGTAGCTCCTACAATGAGCAGTTCTTC.